Sequencing of this T cell receptor (beta chain) was carried out in a study of tumor-infiltrating lymphocytes in localized non-small cell lung cancer. Turning to the study itself: Each patient gave resected tumor and non-adjacent uninvolved lung tissue. Study findings and constraints: T-cell fraction did not differ between immunotypes IM1 and IM2. Compared with uninvolved lung, tumors showed higher T cell infiltration by TCRbeta sequencing.

Assay: immunoSEQ multiplex PCR; the TCRdb copy retains only in-frame clones and omits some. The sample records about 13,000 clones, 68% being singletons. Of note for this clone: As yet, its antigen is unknown.

The V gene end was trimmed by 0 bases and the J gene end by 3 bases; junction bases not matched to a gene: 4. The germline V gene encodes CDR1 MGHRA and CDR2 YSYEKL. This CDR3 contains 16 residues. The chain carries TRBV4-1 and TRBJ2-1; 8 bases map to TRBD2. This clonotype originated in a human donor with non-small cell lung cancer. Sequenced material: lung tumor tissue. CDR3 residues: CASSQDLSGSYNEQFF. The CDR3 DNA reads TGCGCCAGCAGCCAAGATCTAAGCGGGAGCTACAATGAGCAGTTCTTC.